This T cell receptor beta chain was recovered during a study of cytomegalovirus exposure and HLA in healthy donors. Findings and limits, study-wide: Sequences of the TCR beta chain were said to predict the HLA-A and HLA-B alleles of most subjects accurately.

60 Vbeta and 13 Jbeta primers were used in PCR. Data came from immunoSEQ multiplex PCR; TCRdb stores just in-frame clones and leaves some out. The sample lists around 230,000 clones; 60% to 80% were seen once. About this clone itself: Its specificity is not known.

V lost 2 bases to trimming and J lost 1 base; unmatched junction nucleotides: 0. In germline, CDR1 is MNHEY, CDR2 SVGAGI. The CDR3 extends over 16 amino acids. The sample taken for sequencing was PBMCs. This receptor was identified in a male donor in good health and CMV-seronegative. The chain combines TRBV6-5 with TRBJ2-7, with TRBD2 matching 15 bases. The CDR3 region has the DNA TGTGCCAGCAGTTACGGGACTAGCGGGGGGTCCTACGAGCAGTACTTC. Amino acids: CASSYGTSGGSYEQYF.